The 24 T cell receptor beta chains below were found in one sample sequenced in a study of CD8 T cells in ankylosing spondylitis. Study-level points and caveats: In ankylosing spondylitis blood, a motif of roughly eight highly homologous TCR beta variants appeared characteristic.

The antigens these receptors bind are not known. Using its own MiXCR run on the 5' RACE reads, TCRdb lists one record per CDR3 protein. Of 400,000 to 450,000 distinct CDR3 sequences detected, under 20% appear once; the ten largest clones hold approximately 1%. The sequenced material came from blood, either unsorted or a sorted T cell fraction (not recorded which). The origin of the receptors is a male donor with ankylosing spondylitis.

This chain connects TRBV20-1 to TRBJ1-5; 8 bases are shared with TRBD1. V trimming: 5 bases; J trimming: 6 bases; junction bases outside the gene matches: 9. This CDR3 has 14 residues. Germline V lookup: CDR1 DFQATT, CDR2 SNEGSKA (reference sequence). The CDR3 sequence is CSAEPGGLGQPQHF. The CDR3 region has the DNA TGCAGTGCTGAGCCAGGGGGCTTGGGTCAGCCCCAGCATTTT.

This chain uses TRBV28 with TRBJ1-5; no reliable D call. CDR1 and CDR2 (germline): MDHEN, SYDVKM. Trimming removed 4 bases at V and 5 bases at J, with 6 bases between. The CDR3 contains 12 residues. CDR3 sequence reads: CASSSPHQPQHF. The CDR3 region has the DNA TGTGCCAGCAGTTCCCCGCATCAGCCCCAGCATTTT. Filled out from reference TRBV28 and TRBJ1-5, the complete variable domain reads DVKVTQSSRYLVKRTGEKVFLECVQDMDHENMFWYRQDPGLGLRLIYFSYDVKMKEKGDIPEGYSVSREKKERFSLILESASTNQTSMYLCASSSPHQPQHFGDGTRLSIL.

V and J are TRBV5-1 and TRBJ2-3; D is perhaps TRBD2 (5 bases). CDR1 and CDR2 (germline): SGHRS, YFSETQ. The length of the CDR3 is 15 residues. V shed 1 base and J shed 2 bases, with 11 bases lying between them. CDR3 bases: TGCGCCAGCAGCTTGCAAGACGGACTCACAGATACGCAGTATTTT. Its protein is CASSLQDGLTDTQYF.

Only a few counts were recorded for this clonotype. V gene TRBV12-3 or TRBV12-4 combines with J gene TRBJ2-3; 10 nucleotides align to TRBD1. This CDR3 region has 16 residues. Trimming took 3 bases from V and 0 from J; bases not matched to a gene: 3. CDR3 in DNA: TGTGCCAGCAGTTTTAGGGGACAGGGGAGCACAGATACGCAGTATTTT. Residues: CASSFRGQGSTDTQYF.

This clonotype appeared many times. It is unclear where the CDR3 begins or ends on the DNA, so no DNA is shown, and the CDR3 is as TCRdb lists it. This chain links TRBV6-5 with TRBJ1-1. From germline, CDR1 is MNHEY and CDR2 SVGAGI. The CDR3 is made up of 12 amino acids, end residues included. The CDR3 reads CASSSSTVEAFF.

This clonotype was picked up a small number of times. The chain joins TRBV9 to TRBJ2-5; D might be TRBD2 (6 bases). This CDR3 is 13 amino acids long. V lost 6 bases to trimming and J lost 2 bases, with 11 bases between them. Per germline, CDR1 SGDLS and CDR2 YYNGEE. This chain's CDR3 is CASNPGGQETQYF. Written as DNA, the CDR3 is TGTGCCAGCAACCCTGGGGGGCAAGAGACCCAGTACTTC.

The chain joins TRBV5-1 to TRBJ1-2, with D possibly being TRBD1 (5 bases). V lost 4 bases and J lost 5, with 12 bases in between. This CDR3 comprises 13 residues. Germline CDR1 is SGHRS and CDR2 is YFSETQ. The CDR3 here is CASSTPGQYGYTF. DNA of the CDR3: TGCGCCAGCAGCACCCCGGGGCAGTATGGCTACACCTTC.

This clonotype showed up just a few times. The CDR3: CASSVGQGATPLHF. DNA for the CDR3: TGTGCCAGCAGCGTAGGGCAGGGGGCAACACCCCTCCACTTT. This rearrangement joins TRBV9 to TRBJ1-6; 8 nucleotides align to TRBD1. The CDR3 runs 14 residues. The germline V gene encodes CDR1 SGDLS and CDR2 YYNGEE. With 0 bases clipped from V and 11 bases from J, the junction kept 4 bases outside the gene matches. The complete variable domain, with remaining parts taken from reference TRBV9 and TRBJ1-6, reads DSGVTQTPKHLITATGQRVTLRCSPRSGDLSVYWYQQSLDQGLQFLIQYYNGEERAKGNILERFSAQQFPDLHSELNLSSLELGDSALYFCASSVGQGATPLHFGNGTRLTVT.

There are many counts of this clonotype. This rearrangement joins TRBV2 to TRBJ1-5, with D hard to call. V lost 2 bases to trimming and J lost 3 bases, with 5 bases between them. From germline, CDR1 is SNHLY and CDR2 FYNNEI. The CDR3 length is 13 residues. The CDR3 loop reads CASSEQPNQPQHF. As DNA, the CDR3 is TGTGCCAGCAGTGAACAGCCCAATCAGCCCCAGCATTTT.

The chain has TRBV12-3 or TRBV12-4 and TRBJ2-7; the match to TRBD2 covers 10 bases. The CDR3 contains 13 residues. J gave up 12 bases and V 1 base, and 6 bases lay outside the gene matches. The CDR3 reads CASSLGSSSGRYF. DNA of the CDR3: TGTGCCAGCAGTTTAGGCTCCTCTAGCGGGAGGTACTTC.

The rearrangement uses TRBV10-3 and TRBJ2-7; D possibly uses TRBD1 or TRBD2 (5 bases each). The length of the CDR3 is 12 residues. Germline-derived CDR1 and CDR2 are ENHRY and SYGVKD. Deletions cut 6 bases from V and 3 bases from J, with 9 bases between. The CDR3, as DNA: TGTGCCATCAGCGGGGACGGCTACGAGCAGTACTTC. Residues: CAISGDGYEQYF.

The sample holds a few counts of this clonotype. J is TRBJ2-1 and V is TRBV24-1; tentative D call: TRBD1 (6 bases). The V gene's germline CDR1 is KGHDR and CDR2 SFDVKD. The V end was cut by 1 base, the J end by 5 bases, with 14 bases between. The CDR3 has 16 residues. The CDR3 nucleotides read TGTGCCACCAGTGATTTTGGGAAGGACAGTAACAATGAGCAGTTCTTC. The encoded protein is CATSDFGKDSNNEQFF.

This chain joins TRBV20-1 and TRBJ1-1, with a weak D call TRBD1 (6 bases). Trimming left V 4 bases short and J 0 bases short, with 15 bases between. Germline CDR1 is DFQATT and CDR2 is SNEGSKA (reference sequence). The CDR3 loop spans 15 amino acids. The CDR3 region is CSAIRRQVLNTEAFF. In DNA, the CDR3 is TGCAGTGCTATTAGAAGACAGGTTCTGAACACTGAAGCTTTCTTT.

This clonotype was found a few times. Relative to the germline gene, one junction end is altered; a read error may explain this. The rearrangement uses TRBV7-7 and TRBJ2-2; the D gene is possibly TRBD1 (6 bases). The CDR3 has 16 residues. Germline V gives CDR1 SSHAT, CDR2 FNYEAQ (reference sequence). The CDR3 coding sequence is TGTGCTAGCAGCTCTCGGACAGTCGGGGACACCGGGGAGCTGTTTTTT. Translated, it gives CASSSRTVGDTGELFF.

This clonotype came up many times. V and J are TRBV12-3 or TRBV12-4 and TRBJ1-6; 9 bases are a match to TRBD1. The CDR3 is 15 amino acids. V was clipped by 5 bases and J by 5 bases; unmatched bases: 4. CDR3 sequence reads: CASSLGQGNNSPLHF. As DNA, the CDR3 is TGTGCCAGCAGTCTGGGACAGGGAAATAATTCACCCCTCCACTTT.

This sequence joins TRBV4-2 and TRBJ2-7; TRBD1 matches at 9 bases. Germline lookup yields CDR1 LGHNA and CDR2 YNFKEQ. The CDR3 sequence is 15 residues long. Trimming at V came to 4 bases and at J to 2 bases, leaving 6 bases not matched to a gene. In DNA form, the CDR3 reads TGTGCCAGCAGCCCTGCTGGACAGGGGACCTACGAGCAGTACTTC. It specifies CASSPAGQGTYEQYF.

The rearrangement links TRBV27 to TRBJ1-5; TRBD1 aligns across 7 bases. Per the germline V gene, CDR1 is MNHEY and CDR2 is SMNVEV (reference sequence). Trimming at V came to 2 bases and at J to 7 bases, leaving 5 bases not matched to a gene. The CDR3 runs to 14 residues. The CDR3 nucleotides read TGTGCCAGCAGTTTAAGGGACAGCGGGCAGCCCCAGCATTTT. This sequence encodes CASSLRDSGQPQHF.

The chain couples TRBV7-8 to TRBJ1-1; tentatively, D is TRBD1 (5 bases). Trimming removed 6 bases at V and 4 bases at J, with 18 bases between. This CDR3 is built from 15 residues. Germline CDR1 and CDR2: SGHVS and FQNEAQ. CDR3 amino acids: CASRYREGPVTEAFF. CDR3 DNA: TGTGCCAGCAGGTATAGAGAGGGACCGGTCACTGAAGCTTTCTTT.

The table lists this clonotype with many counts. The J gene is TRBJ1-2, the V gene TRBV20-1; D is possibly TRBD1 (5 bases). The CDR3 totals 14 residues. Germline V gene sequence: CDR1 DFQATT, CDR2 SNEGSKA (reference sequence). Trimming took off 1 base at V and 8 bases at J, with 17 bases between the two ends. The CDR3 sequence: CSARGQLVDRGYTF. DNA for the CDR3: TGCAGTGCTAGAGGACAGTTAGTAGATCGGGGCTACACCTTC.

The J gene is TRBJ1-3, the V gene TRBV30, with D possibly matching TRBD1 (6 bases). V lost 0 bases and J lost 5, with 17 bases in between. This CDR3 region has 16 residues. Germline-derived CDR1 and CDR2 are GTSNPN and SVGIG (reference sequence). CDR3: CAWSVRTEPLRNTIYF. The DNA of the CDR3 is TGTGCCTGGAGTGTACGGACAGAACCTCTTCGAAACACCATATATTTT.

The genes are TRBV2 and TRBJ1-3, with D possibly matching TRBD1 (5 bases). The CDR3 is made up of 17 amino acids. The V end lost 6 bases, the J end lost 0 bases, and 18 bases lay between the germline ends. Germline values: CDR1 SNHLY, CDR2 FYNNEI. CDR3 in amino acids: CASSHLPGGGSGNTIYF. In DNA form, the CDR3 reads TGTGCCAGCAGCCACCTCCCCGGTGGGGGCTCTGGAAACACCATATATTTT.

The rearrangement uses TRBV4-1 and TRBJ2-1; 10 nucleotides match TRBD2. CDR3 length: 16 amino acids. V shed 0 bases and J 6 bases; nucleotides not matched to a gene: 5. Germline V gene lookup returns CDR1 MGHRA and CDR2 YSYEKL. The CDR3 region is CASSQDAAGGLNEQFF. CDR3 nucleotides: TGCGCCAGCAGCCAAGACGCAGCGGGGGGGCTCAATGAGCAGTTCTTC.

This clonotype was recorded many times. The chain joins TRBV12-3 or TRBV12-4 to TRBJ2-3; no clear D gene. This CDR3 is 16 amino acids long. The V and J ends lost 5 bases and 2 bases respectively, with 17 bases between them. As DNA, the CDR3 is TGTGCCAGCAGTCCCCGGCCGACGGGTTTCACAGATACGCAGTATTTT. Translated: CASSPRPTGFTDTQYF.

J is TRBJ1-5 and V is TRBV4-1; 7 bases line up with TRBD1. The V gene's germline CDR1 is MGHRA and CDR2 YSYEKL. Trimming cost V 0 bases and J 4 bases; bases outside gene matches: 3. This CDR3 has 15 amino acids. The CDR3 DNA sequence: TGCGCCAGCAGCCAAGAAGGGACAGTTAATCAGCCCCAGCATTTT. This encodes CASSQEGTVNQPQHF.